The clone carrying this TCR beta chain was seen more than once but under ten times. MiXCR, run by TCRdb on the 5' RACE reads, gives a single entry per CDR3 protein. The table lists some 390,000 distinct CDR3 sequences, 6.2% of them singletons, with 15% in the top ten. Trimming shortened V by 8 bases and J by 5 bases, and 12 bases separated the two germline ends. The CDR3 is 12 residues long. Germline CDR1 SEHNR, CDR2 FQNEAQ (reference sequence). This specimen comes from a study of T cells after yellow fever vaccination. This chain uses TRBV7-9 with TRBJ1-2; a possible D gene is TRBD1 (5 bases). The clonotype comes from a man aged 25-45 years who received the YFV17D yellow fever vaccine. Material: PBMCs, obtained 5 days after the yellow fever booster vaccination. CDR3 loop: CASSGEGYGYTF. The CDR3 nucleotides read TGTGCCAGCTCAGGAGAGGGGTATGGCTACACCTTC.